This T cell receptor (beta chain) was sequenced for a study of blood T cell repertoires in COVID-19. CDR1 and CDR2 (germline): LNHDA, SQIVND (reference sequence). The CDR3 consists of 14 residues. V was pared by 3 bases and J by 0 bases, with 6 bases between. Generated by immunoSEQ multiplex PCR, the TCRdb table keeps only in-frame clones and is missing some. The table lists about 200,000 clones, around 82% of them singletons. Cohort assignment relied on participant-reported clinical history. Donors in Cohort 3 who had recovered were those with two negative PCRs, healthcare professional clearance, or resolution of their symptoms. As to this clone: Other DNA sequences of this sample code for an identical CDR3.

The sequence came from a man in his forties who had recovered from COVID-19. The sample consisted of PBMCs or T cells enriched from blood (not recorded which). This rearrangement joins TRBV19 to TRBJ2-4; no reliable D call. CDR3 sequence: CASSISLAKNIQYF. Written as DNA, the CDR3 is TGTGCCAGTAGTATTTCCCTAGCCAAAAACATTCAGTACTTC.